Listed below are T cell receptor beta chains from one sample, sequenced in a study of shared clonotypes between healthy human individuals. Data came from immunoSEQ multiplex PCR; TCRdb stores just in-frame clones and leaves some out. The table has over a million clones, 96% seen once; the top ten hold about 1%. Sequenced sample: naive CD4+ T cells sorted from blood. The receptor set was obtained from a man aged 25 to 40 in good health. Both conserved end residues are part of each CDR3. Each record gives: V gene, clone size, J gene, CDR3 length, CDR3 protein. Expanded clones are given a class, and other clones once, few, many or no size at all.

>TRBV4-3|.|TRBJ2-7|20
CASSQDMGPDGTGWTYEQYF
>TRBV28|.|TRBJ2-7|15
CASSTPSGSSYEQYF
>TRBV19|.|TRBJ2-7|13
CASSIEEEGEQYF
>TRBV2|.|TRBJ2-3|18
CASSMLRTSGGSTDTQYF
>TRBV11-2|.|TRBJ2-7|14
CASSLEEGSYEQYF
>TRBV7-2|.|TRBJ2-2|15
CASSSAAWGGGELFF
>TRBV14|.|TRBJ2-5|14
CASSPRGEEETQYF
>TRBV7-2|.|TRBJ1-5|15
CASSLQTGGNQPQHF
>TRBV6-5|.|TRBJ2-5|15
CASSRGLITQETQYF
>TRBV5-6|.|TRBJ1-1|16
CASSLGTGTMNTEAFF
>TRBV19|.|TRBJ1-4|13
CASSNSRNEKLFF
>TRBV29-1|.|TRBJ2-1|12
CSLDSGHNEQFF
>TRBV27|.|TRBJ2-1|16
CASSGTPGVAGDEQFF
>TRBV27|.|TRBJ2-7|14
CASSPGTRAWEQYF
>TRBV4-1|once|TRBJ2-1|16
CASSGHQRSSYNEQFF
>TRBV5-4|.|TRBJ2-4|15
CASSLTGTRKNIQYF
>TRBV28|.|TRBJ1-2|15
CASSLSGLLSYGYTF
>TRBV5-4|.|TRBJ1-2|14
CASRAQQGLDGYTF
>TRBV19|.|TRBJ2-1|16
CASSMDRGEIINEQFF
>TRBV14|.|TRBJ2-2|16
CASSPRLAGPTGELFF
>TRBV7-2|.|TRBJ2-2|13
CASSLIGTGELFF
>TRBV21-1|.|TRBJ2-5|20
CASSPALPGVFWGSKETQYF
>TRBV28|.|TRBJ2-7|11
CASRGPYEQYF
>TRBV11-2|.|TRBJ2-3|15
CASSSPTGGADTQYF
>TRBV5-1|.|TRBJ2-5|15
CASSAATGGIETQYF
>TRBV4-1|.|TRBJ2-6|19
CASSQGTVAGPSGANVLTF
>TRBV15|once|TRBJ2-1|18
CATSPRIIDPRDRNEQFF
>TRBV14|.|TRBJ2-1|15
CASSPRLAGVNEQFF
>TRBV20-1|.|TRBJ1-1|11
CSASLGEWAFF
>TRBV2|.|TRBJ2-7|13
CASGRDGTYEQYF
>TRBV7-7|.|TRBJ2-3|15
CASSRIRDGADTQYF
>TRBV5-1|.|TRBJ2-5|17
CASRGRTQDTLQETQYF
>TRBV4-1|.|TRBJ2-7|16
CASSHYWGPQDYEQYF
>TRBV29-1|.|TRBJ2-3|17
CSVEGPPGHSLPDTQYF
>TRBV11-2|.|TRBJ2-5|13
CASSQGQQETQYF
>TRBV10-1|.|TRBJ2-1|12
CASSSTRNEQFF
>TRBV20-1|.|TRBJ2-1|11
CSAARGSEQFF
>TRBV29-1|.|TRBJ2-7|16
CSVRSPTSSRGYEQYF
>TRBV6-5|.|TRBJ2-7|13
CASSFGKLYEQYF
>TRBV9|.|TRBJ2-5|14
CASSVADRYETQYF
>TRBV6-6|once|TRBJ2-1|13
CASSYTGHNEQFF